The clone carrying this T cell receptor (beta chain) has only one observation. Its antigen is currently unknown. The ends were cut back, 11 bases at V and 7 bases at J, with 14 bases in the middle. This CDR3 has 12 residues. Per germline, CDR1 MNHEY and CDR2 SVGAGI. This sample was included in a study of long-term antiretroviral therapy in people with HIV. Findings and limits, study-wide: Information on adherence, resistance and therapy changes was unavailable. Clones that expanded before ART (that is, prior to treatment) dominated the repertoire at all time points. HIV repertoires showed narrower CDR3 length ranges than controls.

The libraries were made with immunoSEQ v3.0 at survey level. TCRdb's copy holds only in-frame clones and misses some; the assay was immunoSEQ multiplex PCR. The sample has 25,000 to 30,000 clones, 95% seen once. This material consisted of unsorted PBMCs, taken 5.3 years after starting antiretroviral therapy. The chain links TRBV6-5 to TRBJ2-2; D might be TRBD2 (6 bases). The receptor was derived from a man aged 25-45 years with HIV. In nucleotides, the CDR3 is TGTGCCGGACGCACCGGGGGCGGGGAGCTGTTTTTT. The encoded protein is CAGRTGGGELFF.